Below are 9 T cell receptor beta chains sequenced from a single sample in a study of blood T cell repertoires in COVID-19. Here immunoSEQ multiplex PCR was the method, and the copy in TCRdb shows in-frame clones only, minus some. The table shows about 150,000 clones, with over 80% occurring only once. The sample comprised PBMCs or T cells enriched from blood (not recorded which). The receptors were sampled from a man between 65 and 85 years old who had been exposed to COVID-19.

This clone was detected a few times. The rearrangement joins TRBV28 to TRBJ1-2; no firm D call. The V gene's germline CDR1 is MDHEN and CDR2 SYDVKM. With 5 bases removed from V and 3 bases from J, the gap between germline ends came to 13 bases. The CDR3 runs 14 residues. The CDR3 coding sequence is TGTGCCAGCAGTCCACTTATGTACGACTATGGCTACACCTTC. Its translation is CASSPLMYDYGYTF.

As concerns this clone: Other DNA sequences from this sample encode an identical CDR3 as well. The V and J genes are TRBV11-2 and TRBJ2-5, with D possibly matching TRBD1 (6 bases). Germline loops: CDR1 SGHAT, CDR2 FQNNGV. The germline V and J ends were trimmed by 6 bases and 4 bases, with 15 bases remaining between them. This CDR3 has 14 residues. CDR3 nucleotide sequence: TGTGCCAGCAGTTTCCAGACAGGCGGAGAGACCCAGTACTTC. Translation gives CASSFQTGGETQYF.

The rearrangement links TRBV5-4 to TRBJ1-4, with a tentative D call TRBD1 (6 bases). Germline lookup yields CDR1 SGHNT and CDR2 YYREEE (reference sequence). Trimming stripped 4 bases from V and 2 bases from J, with 18 bases between. This CDR3 has 17 residues. The CDR3 nucleotides are TGTGCCAGCAGCCCTGAAGCCGGGACACTGACTAATGAAAAACTGTTTTTT. Translation: CASSPEAGTLTNEKLFF.

The genes are TRBV20-1 and TRBJ1-2; 11 bases map to TRBD1. This CDR3 has 14 amino acids. Germline lookup yields CDR1 DFQATT and CDR2 SNEGSKA (reference sequence). Trimming took 3 bases from V and 2 from J; bases not matched to a gene: 2. This CDR3 is CSASGTGGNYGYTF. DNA for the CDR3: TGCAGTGCTAGTGGGACAGGGGGAAACTATGGCTACACCTTC.

The table lists this clone with a count of one. The V call is TRBV5-1, the J call TRBJ2-2; 10 bases agree with TRBD1. The junction had 10 bases not matched to a gene; V was cut back by 3 bases and J by 2 bases. This CDR3 comprises 18 residues. Germline V gene lookup returns CDR1 SGHRS and CDR2 YFSETQ. In DNA, the CDR3 is TGCGCCAGCAGCTCTGGGACAGGGGTAATGGTTAACACCGGGGAGCTGTTTTTT. It encodes CASSSGTGVMVNTGELFF. Full variable domain (rest looked up from reference TRBV5-1 and TRBJ2-2): KAGVTQTPRYLIKTRGQQVTLSCSPISGHRSVSWYQQTPGQGLQFLFEYFSETQRNKGNFPGRFSGRQFSNSRSEMNVSTLELGDSALYLCASSSGTGVMVNTGELFFGEGSRLTVL.

This chain joins TRBV7-2 and TRBJ2-7, with TRBD2 matching 8 bases. Germline values: CDR1 SGHTA, CDR2 FQGNSA. V dropped 6 bases and J dropped 4; count of bases not matched to a gene: 14. This CDR3 region has 16 residues. This CDR3 reads CASSFSTGGAGYEQYF. In DNA, the CDR3 is TGTGCCAGCAGTTTTTCAACCGGGGGGGCTGGATACGAGCAGTACTTC.

This rearrangement joins TRBV5-1 to TRBJ1-3, with D maybe TRBD1 (6 bases). The V gene lost 1 base and the J gene lost 1 base, with 6 bases spanning the gap. Germline CDR1 reads SGHRS; CDR2 reads YFSETQ. The CDR3 spans 14 residues. The CDR3 here is CASSLRGSGNTIYF. Written as DNA, the CDR3 is TGCGCCAGCAGCTTGAGGGGGTCTGGAAACACCATATATTTT.

This chain joins TRBV27 and TRBJ1-5; D is unclear. The CDR3 extends over 16 amino acids. CDR1 and CDR2 from the germline V gene are MNHEY and SMNVEV (reference sequence). V lost 5 bases, J lost 0 bases, and 14 bases lay in between. In nucleotides, the CDR3 is TGTGCCAGCAGTATAGGAGCACCCTATAGCAATCAGCCCCAGCATTTT. Its protein product is CASSIGAPYSNQPQHF.

The V and J genes are TRBV18 and TRBJ1-4; TRBD1 matches at 7 bases. The junction had 6 bases not matched to a gene; V was cut back by 2 bases and J by 9 bases. The CDR3 has 14 residues. The germline CDR1 and CDR2 sequences are KGHSH and LQKENI. The DNA of the CDR3 is TGTGCCAGCTCACCAGGGGGGACAGCCCAAAAACTGTTTTTT. Its protein is CASSPGGTAQKLFF. Full variable domain (remainder filled in from reference TRBV18 and TRBJ1-4): NAGVMQNPRHLVRRRGQEARLRCSPMKGHSHVYWYRQLPEEGLKFMVYLQKENIIDESGMPKERFSAEFPKEGPSILRIQQVVRGDSAAYFCASSPGGTAQKLFFGSGTQLSVL.